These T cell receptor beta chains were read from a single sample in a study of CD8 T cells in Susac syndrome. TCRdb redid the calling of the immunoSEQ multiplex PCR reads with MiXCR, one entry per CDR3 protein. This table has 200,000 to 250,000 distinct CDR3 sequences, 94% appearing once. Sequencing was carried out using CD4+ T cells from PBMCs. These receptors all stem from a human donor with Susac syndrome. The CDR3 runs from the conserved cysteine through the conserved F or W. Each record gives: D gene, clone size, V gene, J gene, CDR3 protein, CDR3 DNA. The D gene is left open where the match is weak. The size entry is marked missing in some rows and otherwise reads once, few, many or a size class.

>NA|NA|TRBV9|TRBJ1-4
CASSITSTNEKLFF
TGTGCCAGCAGCATAACATCAACTAATGAAAAACTGTTTTTT
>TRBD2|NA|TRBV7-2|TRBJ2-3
CASSLDSGGASDTQYF
TGTGCCAGCAGCTTGGATAGCGGGGGGGCATCAGATACGCAGTATTTT
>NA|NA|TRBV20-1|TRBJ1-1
CSARLKGEAFF
TGCAGTGCTAGGTTAAAGGGAGAAGCTTTCTTT
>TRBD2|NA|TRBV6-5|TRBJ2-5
CASSLLGGEETQYF
TGTGCCAGCAGCCTCCTCGGGGGGGAGGAGACCCAGTACTTC
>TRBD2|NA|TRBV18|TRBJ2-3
CASSPAGGGGTDTQYF
TGTGCCAGCTCCCCCGCAGGCGGGGGGGGCACAGATACGCAGTATTTT
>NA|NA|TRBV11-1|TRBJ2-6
CASSPHVRSGANVLTF
TGTGCCAGCAGCCCGCACGTTCGCTCTGGGGCCAACGTCCTGACTTTC
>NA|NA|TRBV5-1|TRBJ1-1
CASSLGGGIISTDTEAFF
TGCGCCAGCAGCCTAGGCGGGGGGATCATCTCAACCGACACTGAAGCTTTCTTT
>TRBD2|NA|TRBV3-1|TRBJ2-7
CASSQALAGGPNEQYF
TGTGCCAGCAGCCAAGCTCTAGCGGGGGGGCCCAACGAGCAGTACTTC
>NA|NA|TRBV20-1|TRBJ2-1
CSASRTDGYNEQFF
TGCAGTGCTAGCCGGACGGACGGCTACAATGAGCAGTTCTTC
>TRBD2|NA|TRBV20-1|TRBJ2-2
CSARDLAGGENTGELFF
TGCAGTGCTAGAGATTTAGCGGGGGGGGAGAACACCGGGGAGCTGTTTTTT
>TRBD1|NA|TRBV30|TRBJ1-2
CAWSPGQGLGYTF
TGTGCCTGGAGTCCGGGACAGGGCCTTGGCTACACCTTC
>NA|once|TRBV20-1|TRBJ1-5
CSARSRVSNQPQHF
TGCAGTGCTAGAAGCAGGGTCAGCAATCAGCCCCAGCATTTT
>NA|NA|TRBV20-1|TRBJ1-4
CSATNEKLFF
TGCAGTGCTACTAATGAAAAACTGTTTTTT
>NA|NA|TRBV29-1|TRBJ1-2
CSVEDAAAGSGYTF
TGCAGCGTTGAAGACGCTGCCGCAGGGAGTGGCTACACCTTC
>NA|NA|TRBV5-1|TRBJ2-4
CASSLEGIWGKNIQYF
TGCGCCAGCAGCTTGGAGGGGATTTGGGGCAAAAACATTCAGTACTTC
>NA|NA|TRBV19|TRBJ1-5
CASSIERASNQPQHF
TGTGCCAGTAGTATAGAAAGGGCTAGCAATCAGCCCCAGCATTTT
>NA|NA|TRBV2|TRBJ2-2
CASSAVRSTGELFF
TGTGCCAGCAGTGCTGTCAGAAGCACCGGGGAGCTGTTTTTT
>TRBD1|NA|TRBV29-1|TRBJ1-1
CSAWDRGTEAFF
TGCAGCGCCTGGGACAGGGGCACTGAAGCTTTCTTT
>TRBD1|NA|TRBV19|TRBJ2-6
CATRDRVSSGANVLTF
TGTGCCACCAGGGACAGGGTTTCTTCTGGGGCCAACGTCCTGACTTTC
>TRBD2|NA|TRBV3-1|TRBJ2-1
CASSRASGGANEQFF
TGTGCCAGCAGCCGTGCTAGCGGGGGGGCGAATGAGCAGTTCTTC
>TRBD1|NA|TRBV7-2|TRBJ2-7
CASSRTGGTTFEQYF
TGTGCCAGCAGCCGCACAGGGGGTACTACGTTCGAGCAGTACTTC
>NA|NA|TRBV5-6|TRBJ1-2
CASSLLIQEGYTF
TGTGCCAGCAGCTTGCTAATCCAGGAGGGCTACACCTTC
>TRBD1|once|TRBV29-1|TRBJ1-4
CSAGQATNEKLFF
TGCAGCGCGGGACAGGCAACTAATGAAAAACTGTTTTTT
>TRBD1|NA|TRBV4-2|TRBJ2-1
CASSQDARGNEQFF
TGTGCCAGCAGCCAAGATGCCAGGGGGAATGAGCAGTTCTTC
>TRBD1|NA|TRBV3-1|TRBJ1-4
CASSQADREKLFF
TGTGCCAGCAGCCAAGCGGACAGGGAAAAACTGTTTTTT
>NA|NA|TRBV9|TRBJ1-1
CASTPSLGSTEAFF
TGTGCCAGTACTCCTTCTCTGGGGAGCACTGAAGCTTTCTTT
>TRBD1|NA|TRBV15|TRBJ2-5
CATSSLSRWDREMTQYF
TGTGCCACCAGCAGCCTTTCGAGGTGGGACAGGGAAATGACCCAGTACTTC
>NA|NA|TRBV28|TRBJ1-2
CASSRGTYGYTF
TGTGCCAGCAGCAGGGGTACCTATGGCTACACCTTC
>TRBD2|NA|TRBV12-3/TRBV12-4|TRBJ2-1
CASRPGTSGVGEQFF
TGTGCCAGCAGGCCTGGGACTAGCGGGGTAGGGGAGCAGTTCTTC
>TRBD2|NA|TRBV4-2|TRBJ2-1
CASSQEPSGGAINEQFF
TGTGCCAGCAGCCAAGAACCAAGCGGGGGGGCCATTAATGAGCAGTTCTTC
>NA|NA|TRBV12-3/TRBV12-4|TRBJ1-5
CASSLQGDQPQHF
TGTGCCAGCAGCCTTCAAGGGGACCAGCCCCAGCATTTT
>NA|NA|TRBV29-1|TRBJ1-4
CSVGSNEKLFF
TGCAGCGTTGGTAGTAATGAAAAACTGTTTTTT
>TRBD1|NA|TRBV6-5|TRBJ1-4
CASRDRTGSREKLFF
TGTGCCAGCAGGGACCGGACAGGCTCCCGGGAAAAACTGTTTTTT
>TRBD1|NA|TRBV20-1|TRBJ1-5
CSALGTGGIRNQPQHF
TGCAGTGCTTTGGGGACAGGGGGCATTCGCAATCAGCCCCAGCATTTT
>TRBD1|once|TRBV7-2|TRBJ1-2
CASNPGGLHGYTF
TGTGCCAGCAACCCAGGGGGGTTGCATGGCTACACCTTC
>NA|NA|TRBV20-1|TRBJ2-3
CSARLARGGADTQYF
TGCAGTGCTAGGCTGGCGAGGGGCGGGGCAGATACGCAGTATTTT
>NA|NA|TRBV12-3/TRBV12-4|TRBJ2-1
CASSLSGGGYEEQFF
TGTGCCAGCAGTCTCTCCGGGGGCGGCTATGAGGAGCAGTTCTTC
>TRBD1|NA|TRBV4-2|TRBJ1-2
CASSQGDRVGYTF
TGTGCCAGCAGCCAAGGGGACAGGGTAGGCTACACCTTC
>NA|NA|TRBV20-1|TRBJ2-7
CSARTGLGYEQYF
TGCAGTGCTAGAACAGGGTTGGGCTACGAGCAGTACTTC
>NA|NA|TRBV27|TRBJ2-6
CASSLLGRSGANVLTF
TGTGCCAGCAGTTTATTAGGCCGATCTGGGGCCAACGTCCTGACTTTC
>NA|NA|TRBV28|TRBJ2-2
CASSFTGENTGELFF
TGTGCCAGCAGTTTTACCGGGGAGAACACCGGGGAGCTGTTTTTT
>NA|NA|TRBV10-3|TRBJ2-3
CATIDIADTQYF
TGTGCCACCATAGACATTGCAGATACGCAGTATTTT
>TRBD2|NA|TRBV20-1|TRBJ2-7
CSAPGLAGGTYEQYF
TGCAGTGCCCCGGGACTAGCGGGGGGGACCTACGAGCAGTACTTC
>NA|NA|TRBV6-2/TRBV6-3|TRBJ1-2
CASSPQGANYGYTF
TGTGCCAGCAGCCCTCAGGGAGCTAACTATGGCTACACCTTC
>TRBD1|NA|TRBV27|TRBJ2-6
CASSLRDRGAGANVLTF
TGTGCCAGCAGTCTCCGGGACAGGGGAGCTGGGGCCAACGTCCTGACTTTC
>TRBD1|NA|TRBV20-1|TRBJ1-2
CSASEGATNYGYTF
TGCAGTGCTAGTGAGGGGGCGACTAACTATGGCTACACCTTC
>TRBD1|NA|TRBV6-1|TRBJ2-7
CASSARTGSHEQYF
TGTGCCAGCAGTGCGAGGACAGGGTCCCACGAGCAGTACTTC
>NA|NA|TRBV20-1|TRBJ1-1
CSAPGREGTEAFF
TGCAGTGCCCCCGGGAGGGAAGGGACTGAAGCTTTCTTT
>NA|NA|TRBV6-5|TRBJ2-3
CASSYLETGVTDTQYF
TGTGCCAGCAGTTACCTAGAGACGGGGGTGACAGATACGCAGTATTTT
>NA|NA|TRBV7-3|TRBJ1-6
CASSPFAGENSPLHF
TGTGCCAGCAGCCCTTTCGCAGGCGAGAATTCACCCCTCCACTTT
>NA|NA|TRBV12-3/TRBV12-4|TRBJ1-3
CASSLGEGSGNTIYF
TGTGCCAGCAGTTTGGGAGAGGGCTCTGGAAACACCATATATTTT